Here is one T cell receptor (beta chain) with its context. It lacks a known antigen. The input lacks base qualities; no much larger clone sits a single base away. Data came from an Illumina HiSeq 2500. Quantitative 5'-RACE with molecular barcodes was the method used to prepare the TCR beta libraries. Under the source paper's analysis protocol: Disease-linked TCR variants were identified with a new computational method built on a probabilistic model of VDJ rearrangement. The public reads were quality trimmed at Q25 with fastp and then assembled into clones with MiXCR by TCRdb, keeping productive beta chains. Rows matching on CDR3 protein sequence are summarized as one entry with the most common DNA and genes. The V and J calls follow TCRdb's processing rather than the paper's. A total of about 700,000 distinct CDR3 sequences appear in this sample, roughly 20% of them only once. About 20% of the sample is held by the ten biggest clonotypes.

These data originate in a study of CD8 T cells in ankylosing spondylitis (dated by TCRdb to the late 2010s). Turning to the overall study: The study profiled T cell receptor beta repertoires in healthy donors and ankylosing spondylitis patients to find disease-linked TCR variants. The full study cohort comprised about 25 ankylosing spondylitis patients and some 110 healthy donors. Peripheral blood was sampled, and synovial fluid was additionally collected from ankylosing spondylitis patients.

What the authors observed across the whole study: Some motif variants had previously been reported in the synovial fluid and blood of reactive arthritis patients, which suggests shared mechanisms of disease initiation. The disease-linked clones were reported to be significantly enriched in matched synovial fluid samples from ankylosing spondylitis patients. A TCR beta motif of seven or eight highly homologous amino acid variants appeared characteristic of blood from ankylosing spondylitis patients. The disease-linked clones showed a CD8+ phenotype and occurred at relatively low frequencies in peripheral blood.

From a lookup of the germline V gene (reference sequence), CDR1 and CDR2 are GTSNPN and SVGIG. Trimmed from V: 4 bases; trimmed from J: 0 bases; junction bases lacking a gene match: 10. Reading from cysteine to phenylalanine, the CDR3 counts 16 amino acids. The read is trimmed to its CDR3 DNA, 48 bases read in frame from base 1. This TCR was recovered from a male donor with ankylosing spondylitis. The chain was built from TRBV30 and TRBJ2-3; 7 nucleotides in the junction match TRBD1. Sequencing was performed on blood, either unsorted or a sorted T cell fraction (not recorded which). The DNA reads as follows: TGTGCCTGGAAACCCCGTCTGACAGGGAGCACAGATACGCAGTATTTT. The resulting protein is CAWKPRLTGSTDTQYF.